What follows are 24 T cell receptor beta chains derived from one specimen sequenced in a study of cytomegalovirus exposure and HLA in healthy donors. PCR employed 60 Vbeta and 13 Jbeta primers. Generated by immunoSEQ multiplex PCR, the TCRdb table keeps only in-frame clones and is missing some. The data contain about 160,000 clones, around nine tenths of them singletons. The source material was PBMCs. Source of these receptors: a woman between 25 and 40 years old in good health and CMV-seronegative.

The chain links TRBV28 to TRBJ1-1, with TRBD1 matching 9 bases. Germline CDR1 and CDR2: MDHEN and SYDVKM. This CDR3 has 14 residues. V shed 7 bases, J shed 9 bases, and the junction held 12 bases outside the gene matches. The CDR3, as DNA: TGTGCCAGCATTCGGACAGGGGAGGTCGGTAAAGCTTTCTTT. This translates into CASIRTGEVGKAFF.

The genes are TRBV9 and TRBJ1-1; TRBD1 aligns across 7 bases. Losses at the gene ends were 1 base for V and 2 bases for J; bases not matched to a gene: 2. From germline, CDR1 is SGDLS and CDR2 YYNGEE. The CDR3 loop spans 14 amino acids. CDR3 region: CASSVTGVNTEAFF. The CDR3 DNA sequence: TGTGCCAGCAGCGTAACAGGGGTAAACACTGAAGCTTTCTTT.

The J gene is TRBJ1-2, the V gene TRBV11-2, with D perhaps matching TRBD1 (6 bases). Germline V gene lookup returns CDR1 SGHAT and CDR2 FQNNGV. The V end was cut by 5 bases, the J end by 0 bases, with 13 bases between. CDR3 size: 15 residues. The CDR3 DNA is TGTGCCAGCAGCCAGGGGCTCATAGCTAACTATGGCTACACCTTC. Translation: CASSQGLIANYGYTF.

Remarks on this clone: The DNA is omitted, as the CDR3 cannot be located on it reliably, and the CDR3 follows TCRdb's listing. The rearrangement links TRBV21-1 to TRBJ1-5; the table gives TRBD1 as D, unverified against the DNA. TRBV21-1 is a documented pseudogene. Including both end residues, the CDR3 is 19 amino acids long. The CDR3: CASTHWGTGAGSRNQPQHF.

In nucleotides, the CDR3 is TGTGCCAGCAGTTCTGACAGTTACTATGGCTACACCTTC. As protein: CASSSDSYYGYTF. The V gene is TRBV27, the J gene TRBJ1-2, with D maybe TRBD1 (5 bases). With 4 bases removed from V and 3 bases from J, the gap between germline ends came to 9 bases. Germline CDR1 and CDR2: MNHEY and SMNVEV (reference sequence). CDR3 length equals 13 residues.

The chain carries TRBV30 and TRBJ1-5; D is unresolved. The CDR3 length is 13 residues. V was shortened by 2 bases and J by 3 bases, with 8 bases between the two germline ends. CDR1 and CDR2 (germline): GTSNPN, SVGIG (reference sequence). In DNA, the CDR3 is TGTGCCTGGAGTCAGATGTCCAATCAGCCCCAGCATTTT. Protein product: CAWSQMSNQPQHF.

This chain joins TRBV6-5 and TRBJ2-1, with a possible D match to TRBD1 (6 bases). This CDR3 comprises 13 residues. V lost 10 bases to trimming and J lost 5 bases, with 15 bases between them. Per the germline V gene, CDR1 is MNHEY and CDR2 is SVGAGI. The DNA of the CDR3 is TGTGCCACGCACAGAAGGGGGAACAATGAGCAGTTCTTC. Protein: CATHRRGNNEQFF.

The rearrangement links TRBV29-1 to TRBJ2-7, with D hard to call. The length of the CDR3 is 13 residues. CDR1 is SQVTM and CDR2 is ANQGSEA in the germline V gene. V lost 0 bases and J lost 3, with 9 bases in between. CDR3 region: CSVEDPQIYEQYF. The CDR3 DNA reads TGCAGCGTTGAAGATCCGCAGATCTACGAGCAGTACTTC.

As DNA, the CDR3 is TGTGCCAGCTCACCGGCAGCGAGTAATCAGCCCCAGCATTTT. Protein sequence: CASSPAASNQPQHF. This sequence joins TRBV18 and TRBJ1-5; no definite D call. Per the germline V gene, CDR1 is KGHSH and CDR2 is LQKENI. The CDR3 length is 14 residues. Deletions cut 3 bases from V and 4 bases from J, with 10 bases between.

The rearrangement links TRBV7-9 to TRBJ2-1; TRBD2 is a possible D gene (5 bases). The CDR3 has 12 amino acids. Germline-derived CDR1 and CDR2 are SEHNR and FQNEAQ (reference sequence). The CDR3 DNA is TGTTCCTCCTCCTGGGGAGAGGCTGAGCAGTTCTTC. Translated, it gives CSSSWGEAEQFF. Variable domain in full (rest from reference TRBV7-9 and TRBJ2-1): DTGVSQNPRHKITKRGQNVTFRCDPISEHNRLYWYRQTLGQGPEFLTYFQNEAQLEKSRLLSDRFSAERPKGSFSTLEIQRTEQGDSAMYLCSSSWGEAEQFFGPGTRLTVL.

V is TRBV2 and J is TRBJ2-1, with TRBD2 matching over 11 bases. Per germline, CDR1 SNHLY and CDR2 FYNNEI. Trimming at V came to 4 bases and at J to 7 bases, leaving 6 bases not matched to a gene. This CDR3 has 15 amino acids. The CDR3 bases are TGTGCCAGCAGTGCCTATAGCGGGGGGGCGAATGAGCAGTTCTTC. It yields the protein CASSAYSGGANEQFF.

V gene TRBV19 combines with J gene TRBJ2-7; D may be TRBD1 (5 bases). The CDR3 runs to 13 residues. The V gene's germline CDR1 is LNHDA and CDR2 SQIVND (reference sequence). With 4 bases removed from V and 0 bases from J, the gap between germline ends came to 7 bases. CDR3 nucleotide sequence: TGTGCCAGTAGTACGACAGTCTCCTACGAGCAGTACTTC. Translated, it gives CASSTTVSYEQYF.

V gene TRBV5-1 combines with J gene TRBJ2-3; D perhaps matches TRBD2 (5 bases). The CDR3 has 15 amino acids. With 2 bases removed from V and 3 bases from J, the gap between germline ends came to 13 bases. Germline V gives CDR1 SGHRS, CDR2 YFSETQ. The CDR3 region is CASSFTREKTDTQYF. As DNA, the CDR3 is TGCGCCAGCAGCTTCACTAGGGAGAAAACAGATACGCAGTATTTT.

The J gene is TRBJ2-3, the V gene TRBV10-1; D might be TRBD1 (6 bases). Germline loops: CDR1 WNHNN, CDR2 SYGVQD (reference sequence). The CDR3 is 18 amino acids. V lost 0 bases, J lost 0 bases, and 16 bases lay in between. In DNA form, the CDR3 reads TGCGCCAGCAGTGAGTCGGCCAACAGGGTTTCTAGCACAGATACGCAGTATTTT. Translating gives CASSESANRVSSTDTQYF.

The chain carries TRBV7-9 and TRBJ1-5; D is ambiguous. The V gene lost 6 bases and the J gene lost 1 base, with 16 bases spanning the gap. Germline V CDR1 and CDR2: SEHNR, FQNEAQ (reference sequence). The CDR3 is 16 residues long. The CDR3 is CASSPVSSGSNQPQHF. CDR3 nucleotides: TGTGCCAGCAGTCCCGTCTCATCGGGGAGCAATCAGCCCCAGCATTTT.

V and J are TRBV2 and TRBJ2-4; D unclear. CDR3 size: 12 residues. V lost 8 bases to trimming and J lost 0 bases, with 5 bases between them. Germline CDR1 is SNHLY and CDR2 is FYNNEI. The CDR3 coding sequence is TGTGCCAGCGCACTAGCCAAAAACATTCAGTACTTC. Its protein product is CASALAKNIQYF. Full variable domain (outside the CDR3, taken from reference TRBV2 and TRBJ2-4): EPEVTQTPSHQVTQMGQEVILRCVPISNHLYFYWYRQILGQKVEFLVSFYNNEISEKSEIFDDQFSVERPDGSNFTLKIRSTKLEDSAMYFCASALAKNIQYFGAGTRLSVL.

The J gene is TRBJ1-1, the V gene TRBV19, with TRBD1 matching 10 bases. V lost 7 bases, J lost 2 bases, and 7 bases stayed unmatched. CDR3 length: 15 residues. The V gene's germline CDR1 is LNHDA and CDR2 SQIVND (reference sequence). In DNA, the CDR3 is TGTGCCAGTATCCCACGGGACAGGGGAAACACTGAAGCTTTCTTT. This gives the protein CASIPRDRGNTEAFF.

The chain employs TRBV2 and TRBJ1-5; D is unclear. V was cut by 4 bases and J by 1 base, with 17 bases left in between. The CDR3 contains 17 residues. CDR1 and CDR2 from the germline V gene are SNHLY and FYNNEI. The CDR3 loop is CASSALFDKRSNQPQHF. In nucleotides, the CDR3 is TGTGCCAGCAGTGCCTTGTTCGACAAAAGAAGCAATCAGCCCCAGCATTTT.

This CDR3 reads CASSLASGGPSYEQYF. The CDR3 nucleotides are TGTGCCAGCAGCCTGGCTAGCGGGGGCCCCTCCTACGAGCAGTACTTC. This rearrangement joins TRBV7-9 to TRBJ2-7, with TRBD2 matching over 10 bases. The CDR3 is made up of 16 amino acids. J lost 0 bases, V lost 5 bases, and 7 bases had no gene match. The germline V gene has CDR1 SEHNR and CDR2 FQNEAQ (reference sequence).

The chain employs TRBV7-2 and TRBJ1-2; D is uncertain. The CDR3 consists of 11 residues. Germline V gene data show CDR1 as SGHTA and CDR2 as FQGNSA. Deletions cut 3 bases from V and 8 bases from J, with 7 bases between. Here the CDR3 DNA reads TGTGCCAGCAGCTTCGGTCGGGGCTACACCTTC. Amino acids: CASSFGRGYTF.

This clone was seen a few times. The chain has TRBV10-3 and TRBJ2-7; D is unresolved. The CDR3 consists of 11 residues. Germline CDR1 reads ENHRY; CDR2 reads SYGVKD. V was shortened by 10 bases and J by 0 bases, with 7 bases between the two germline ends. CDR3 DNA sequence: TGTGCCACCTCCAGCTCCTACGAGCAGTACTTC. It specifies CATSSSYEQYF.

The CDR3 coding sequence is TGTGCCAGCAGTTACGGCAGGGATGGCTACACCTTC. Protein: CASSYGRDGYTF. The chain couples TRBV6-5 to TRBJ1-2, with a possible D match to TRBD1 (5 bases). This CDR3 comprises 12 residues. V lost 2 bases and J 6 bases, leaving 7 bases between the germline ends. Germline V gene lookup returns CDR1 MNHEY and CDR2 SVGAGI.

The V call is TRBV9, the J call TRBJ2-1; 7 nucleotides match TRBD2. The germline V gene has CDR1 SGDLS and CDR2 YYNGEE. Trimming at V came to 0 bases and at J to 9 bases, leaving 12 bases not matched to a gene. The CDR3 runs 16 residues. CDR3 DNA sequence: TGTGCCAGCAGCGTAGTCGGTACTAGGGGAGGGGTTGAGCAGTTCTTC. It specifies CASSVVGTRGGVEQFF.

V gene TRBV6-5 combines with J gene TRBJ1-2; unclear D gene. The CDR3 extends over 13 amino acids. V was shortened by 8 bases and J by 4 bases, with 14 bases between the two germline ends. CDR1 is MNHEY, CDR2 SVGAGI, per germline. In nucleotides, the CDR3 is TGTGCCAGCTGGGCGGGGTTCGCCTATGGCTACACCTTC. Translating gives CASWAGFAYGYTF.